The sequence of this T cell receptor beta chain was determined in a study of response to subunit inactivated influenza vaccine. In regard to this clonotype: Its antigen is unidentified.

Broader study findings: Few additional T cells are recruited per seasonal influenza vaccination, authors suggested.

Trimming left V 0 bases short and J 2 bases short, with 9 bases between. CDR1 SGHRS and CDR2 YFSETQ come from the germline V gene. The CDR3 is 14 amino acids. TCRdb re-derived calls from the RT-PCR reads in MiXCR, one entry per CDR3 protein. The sample carries around 150,000 distinct CDR3 sequences, roughly a tenth recorded once. The chain links TRBV5-1 to TRBJ2-7; D not certain. Sample: non-naive T cells sorted from PBMCs, taken about 40 days after vaccination. The sequence was obtained from a man aged 50-59 years who received an inactivated influenza vaccine. The CDR3 coding sequence is TGCGCCAGCAGCTTGGATTCCGCGACCTACGAGCAGTACTTC. It translates to CASSLDSATYEQYF.